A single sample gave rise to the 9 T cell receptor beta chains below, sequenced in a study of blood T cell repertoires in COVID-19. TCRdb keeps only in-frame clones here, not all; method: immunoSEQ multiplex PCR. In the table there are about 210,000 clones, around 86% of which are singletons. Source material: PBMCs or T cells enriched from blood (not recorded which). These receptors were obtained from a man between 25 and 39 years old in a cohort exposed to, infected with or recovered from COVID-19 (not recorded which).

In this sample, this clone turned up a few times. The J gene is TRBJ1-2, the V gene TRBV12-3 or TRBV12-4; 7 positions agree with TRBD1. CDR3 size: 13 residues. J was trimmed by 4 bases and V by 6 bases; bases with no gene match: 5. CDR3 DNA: TGTGCCAGCAGCGGACAGGTCGGCTATGGCTACACCTTC. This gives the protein CASSGQVGYGYTF.

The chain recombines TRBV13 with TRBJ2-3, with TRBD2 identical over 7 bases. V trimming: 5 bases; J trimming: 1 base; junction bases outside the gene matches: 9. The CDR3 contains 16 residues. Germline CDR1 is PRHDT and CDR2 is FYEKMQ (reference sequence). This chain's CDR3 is CASSTKLAGGTDTQYF. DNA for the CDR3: TGTGCCAGCAGCACAAAACTCGCGGGGGGCACAGATACGCAGTATTTT.

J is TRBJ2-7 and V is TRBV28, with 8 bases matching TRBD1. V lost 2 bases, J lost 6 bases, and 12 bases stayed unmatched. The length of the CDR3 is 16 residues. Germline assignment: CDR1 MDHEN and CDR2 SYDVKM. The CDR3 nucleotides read TGTGCCAGCAGTTTACAGGGGGCCCTCCCCGAGGGCGAGCAGTACTTC. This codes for CASSLQGALPEGEQYF. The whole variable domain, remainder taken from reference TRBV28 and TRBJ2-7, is DVKVTQSSRYLVKRTGEKVFLECVQDMDHENMFWYRQDPGLGLRLIYFSYDVKMKEKGDIPEGYSVSREKKERFSLILESASTNQTSMYLCASSLQGALPEGEQYFGPGTRLTVT.

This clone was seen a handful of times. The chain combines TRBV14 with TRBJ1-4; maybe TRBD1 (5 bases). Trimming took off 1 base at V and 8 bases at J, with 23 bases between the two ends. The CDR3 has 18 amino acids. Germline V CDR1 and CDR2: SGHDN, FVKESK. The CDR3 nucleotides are TGTGCCAGCAGCCAAGGGGCGGGGACGCAGGGAAGGAGAGAAAAACTGTTTTTT. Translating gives CASSQGAGTQGRREKLFF.

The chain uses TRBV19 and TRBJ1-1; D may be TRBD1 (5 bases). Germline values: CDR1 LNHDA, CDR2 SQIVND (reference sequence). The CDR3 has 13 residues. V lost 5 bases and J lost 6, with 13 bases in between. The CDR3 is CASSVGLYSEAFF. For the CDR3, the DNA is TGTGCCAGTAGTGTGGGACTATACTCTGAAGCTTTCTTT.

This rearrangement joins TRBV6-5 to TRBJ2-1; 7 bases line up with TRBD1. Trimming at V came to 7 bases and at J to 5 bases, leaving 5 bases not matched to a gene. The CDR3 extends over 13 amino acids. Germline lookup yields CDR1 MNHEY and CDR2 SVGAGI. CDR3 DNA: TGTGCCAGCATCATACAGGGGAACAATGAGCAGTTCTTC. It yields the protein CASIIQGNNEQFF.

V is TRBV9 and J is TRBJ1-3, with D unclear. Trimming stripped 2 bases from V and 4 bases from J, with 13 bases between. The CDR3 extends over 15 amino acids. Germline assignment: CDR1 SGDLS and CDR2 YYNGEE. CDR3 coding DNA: TGTGCCAGCAGCGTCGGAGGATCTGCCGGAAACACCATATATTTT. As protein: CASSVGGSAGNTIYF.

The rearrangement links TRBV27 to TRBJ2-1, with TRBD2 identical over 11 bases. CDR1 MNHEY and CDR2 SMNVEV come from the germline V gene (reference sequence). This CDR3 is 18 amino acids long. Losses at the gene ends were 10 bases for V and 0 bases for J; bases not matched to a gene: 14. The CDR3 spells CATLGGTSGRNSYNEQFF. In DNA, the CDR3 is TGTGCCACTCTAGGAGGCACTAGCGGGAGAAACTCCTACAATGAGCAGTTCTTC.

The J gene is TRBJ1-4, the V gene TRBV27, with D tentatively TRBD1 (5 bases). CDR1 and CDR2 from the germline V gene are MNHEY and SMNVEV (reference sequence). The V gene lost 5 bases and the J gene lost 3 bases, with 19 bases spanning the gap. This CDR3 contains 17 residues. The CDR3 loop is CASSQGRGGLPNEKLFF. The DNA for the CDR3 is TGTGCCAGCAGTCAAGGGAGGGGAGGTTTGCCTAATGAAAAACTGTTTTTT. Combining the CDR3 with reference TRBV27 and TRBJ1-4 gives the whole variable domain EAQVTQNPRYLITVTGKKLTVTCSQNMNHEYMSWYRQDPGLGLRQIYYSMNVEVTDKGDVPEGYKVSRKEKRNFPLILESPSPNQTSLYFCASSQGRGGLPNEKLFFGSGTQLSVL.